A selection of T cell receptor beta chains follows, all from one sample in a study of T-cell memory formation after mild COVID-19. TCRdb recomputed calls from the 5' RACE reads with MiXCR, one row per CDR3 protein. Among nearly 200,000 distinct CDR3 sequences listed, approximately 20% were seen once. The sequenced sample consisted of PBMCs or a T cell subset sorted from them (not recorded which). The origin of the receptors is an adult woman who had mild COVID-19 (a few samples of this study predate the infection). Cell type and time point are not known. The CDR3 runs from the conserved cysteine through the conserved F or W. D genes are given only for firm matches. The size entry is marked missing in some rows and otherwise reads once, few, many or a size class.

clone_size: many
v_call: TRBV5-1
j_call: TRBJ1-1
d_call: TRBD1
cdr3_nt: TGCGCCAGCAGCTTGGAGACAGGGCAAGCTTTCTTT
cdr3_aa: CASSLETGQAFF

clone_size: once
v_call: TRBV7-2
j_call: TRBJ1-1
d_call: NA
cdr3_nt: TGTGCCAGCAGCTCATTGGGAAGCATGAACACTGAAGCTTTCTTT
cdr3_aa: CASSSLGSMNTEAFF

clone_size: few
v_call: TRBV7-2
j_call: TRBJ2-4
d_call: NA
cdr3_nt: TGTGCCAGCGCATTAGGTGGGATCCTAGCCAAAAACATTCAGTACTTC
cdr3_aa: CASALGGILAKNIQYF

clone_size: NA
v_call: TRBV20-1
j_call: TRBJ2-3
d_call: TRBD2
cdr3_nt: TGCAGTGCTGGCGGGAGGGCCCCAGATACGCAGTATTTT
cdr3_aa: CSAGGRAPDTQYF

clone_size: NA
v_call: TRBV6-5
j_call: TRBJ1-4
d_call: NA
cdr3_nt: TGTGCCACCCGGGGAAACAATGAAAAACTGTTTTTT
cdr3_aa: CATRGNNEKLFF

clone_size: few
v_call: TRBV12-3/TRBV12-4
j_call: TRBJ2-7
d_call: NA
cdr3_nt: TGTGCCAGCAGTCCGGAAGGGTGGGGACGGGAGCAGTACTTC
cdr3_aa: CASSPEGWGREQYF

clone_size: few
v_call: TRBV9
j_call: TRBJ1-1
d_call: NA
cdr3_nt: TGTGCCAGCAGCGGGGGGGTGGTTGCTGAAGCTTTCTTT
cdr3_aa: CASSGGVVAEAFF

clone_size: NA
v_call: TRBV5-6
j_call: TRBJ2-5
d_call: TRBD2
cdr3_nt: TGTGCCAGCAGCTCTTGGACTAGCGGGGGGGAAGAGACCCAGTACTTC
cdr3_aa: CASSSWTSGGEETQYF

clone_size: few
v_call: TRBV3-1
j_call: TRBJ1-4
d_call: NA
cdr3_nt: TGTGCCAGCAGCCTTCGGGGGCAAAATGAAAAACTGTTTTTT
cdr3_aa: CASSLRGQNEKLFF

clone_size: NA
v_call: TRBV4-1
j_call: TRBJ2-7
d_call: TRBD2
cdr3_nt: TGCGCCAGCAGCCAAGCAGCGGGGGGCTCCCGGTCCTACGAGCAGTACTTC
cdr3_aa: CASSQAAGGSRSYEQYF

clone_size: few
v_call: TRBV5-1
j_call: TRBJ1-4
d_call: NA
cdr3_nt: NA
cdr3_aa: CASSIRAENEKLFFF

clone_size: NA
v_call: TRBV5-1
j_call: TRBJ1-1
d_call: NA
cdr3_nt: TGCGCCAGCAGCTCGGAGGTGGGGCTTAACACTGAAGCTTTCTTT
cdr3_aa: CASSSEVGLNTEAFF

clone_size: NA
v_call: TRBV20-1
j_call: TRBJ1-3
d_call: NA
cdr3_nt: TGCAGTGCCACCACCCCCGGCGTTCGAAACACCATATATTTT
cdr3_aa: CSATTPGVRNTIYF

clone_size: few
v_call: TRBV24-1
j_call: TRBJ2-1
d_call: NA
cdr3_nt: TGTGCCACCAGTAAGGGTAATAGGTCCCCCTACAATGAGCAGTTCTTC
cdr3_aa: CATSKGNRSPYNEQFF

clone_size: many
v_call: TRBV7-3
j_call: TRBJ2-1
d_call: TRBD1
cdr3_nt: TGTGCCAGCAGCCCCGGGACAGGGGGCAATGAGCAGTTCTTC
cdr3_aa: CASSPGTGGNEQFF

clone_size: NA
v_call: TRBV12-3/TRBV12-4
j_call: TRBJ1-5
d_call: NA
cdr3_nt: TGTGCCAGCAACTTTAGGGGTTTTCAGCCCCAGCATTTT
cdr3_aa: CASNFRGFQPQHF

clone_size: NA
v_call: TRBV9
j_call: TRBJ2-7
d_call: TRBD1
cdr3_nt: TGTGCCAGCAGCTTCAACACCGGGACAGGGGGAAACGCTCACTCCTACGAGCAGTACTTC
cdr3_aa: CASSFNTGTGGNAHSYEQYF

clone_size: few
v_call: TRBV5-4
j_call: TRBJ2-1
d_call: NA
cdr3_nt: TGTGCCAGCAGCTTTCAGGCTTACGATGAGCAGTTCTTC
cdr3_aa: CASSFQAYDEQFF

clone_size: few
v_call: TRBV15
j_call: TRBJ2-7
d_call: NA
cdr3_nt: TGTGCCACCAGCAGAGACTTTAGGGGGGAAGTGTACTTC
cdr3_aa: CATSRDFRGEVYF

clone_size: few
v_call: TRBV7-2
j_call: TRBJ1-2
d_call: NA
cdr3_nt: TGTGCCAGCAGCTTGTCCAGGGTGGGGTCCTATGGCTACACCTTC
cdr3_aa: CASSLSRVGSYGYTF

clone_size: few
v_call: TRBV10-3
j_call: TRBJ1-1
d_call: NA
cdr3_nt: TGTGCCATCAGTGAGTCCTCGGTACACACGAACACTGAAGCTTTCTTT
cdr3_aa: CAISESSVHTNTEAFF

clone_size: NA
v_call: TRBV5-1
j_call: TRBJ2-3
d_call: NA
cdr3_nt: TGCGCCAGCAGCCCACTCCGGGACGGACGCACAGATACGCAGTATTTT
cdr3_aa: CASSPLRDGRTDTQYF

clone_size: NA
v_call: TRBV9
j_call: TRBJ2-1
d_call: NA
cdr3_nt: TGTGCCAGCAGCGTAGTAGGGGGGGGAACCTACAATGAGCAGTTCTTC
cdr3_aa: CASSVVGGGTYNEQFF

clone_size: few
v_call: TRBV12-3/TRBV12-4
j_call: TRBJ2-2
d_call: TRBD2
cdr3_nt: TGTGCCAGCAGCAACGGACTAGCGGCCACCGGGGAGCTGTTTTTT
cdr3_aa: CASSNGLAATGELFF

clone_size: NA
v_call: TRBV6-5
j_call: TRBJ2-3
d_call: NA
cdr3_nt: TGTGCCAGCAGGGTCGGACTGAGCACAGATACGCAGTATTTT
cdr3_aa: CASRVGLSTDTQYF

clone_size: few
v_call: TRBV5-1
j_call: TRBJ2-5
d_call: NA
cdr3_nt: TGCGCCAGCACCTCGTGGAGGGGGGACCAAGAGACCCAGTACTTC
cdr3_aa: CASTSWRGDQETQYF

clone_size: once
v_call: TRBV6-4
j_call: TRBJ2-3
d_call: TRBD2
cdr3_nt: TGTGCCAGCGGCGGGGGGGACCGAGATACGCAGTATTTT
cdr3_aa: CASGGGDRDTQYF

clone_size: many
v_call: TRBV5-1
j_call: TRBJ2-7
d_call: NA
cdr3_nt: TGCGCCAGCAGCTTGGCCCAAGGGGGTAGCTCCTACGAGCAGTACTTC
cdr3_aa: CASSLAQGGSSYEQYF

clone_size: few
v_call: TRBV27
j_call: TRBJ1-1
d_call: TRBD1
cdr3_nt: TGTGCCAGCAGTCCTAGACAGGGGTTAACTTTCTTT
cdr3_aa: CASSPRQGLTFF

clone_size: NA
v_call: TRBV27
j_call: TRBJ2-7
d_call: TRBD2
cdr3_nt: TGTGCCAGCAGCTACAACGGGAGGTCTTACGAGCAGTACTTC
cdr3_aa: CASSYNGRSYEQYF

clone_size: NA
v_call: TRBV7-8
j_call: TRBJ2-7
d_call: NA
cdr3_nt: TGTGCCAGCAGCATTACCTACGAGCAGTACTTC
cdr3_aa: CASSITYEQYF

clone_size: NA
v_call: TRBV27
j_call: TRBJ2-7
d_call: TRBD2
cdr3_nt: TGTGCCAGCAGTTTAGCGGGAGGGGTTTCGGAGCAGTACTTC
cdr3_aa: CASSLAGGVSEQYF

clone_size: NA
v_call: TRBV15
j_call: TRBJ2-1
d_call: TRBD2
cdr3_nt: TGTGCCACCAGCAGAGCGGGGACTAGCGGGGGCAATGAGCAGTTCTTC
cdr3_aa: CATSRAGTSGGNEQFF

clone_size: NA
v_call: TRBV4-3
j_call: TRBJ2-1
d_call: NA
cdr3_nt: TGCGCCAGCAGCCAAGATCGAGGGCGGGAGCAGTTCTTC
cdr3_aa: CASSQDRGREQFF

clone_size: few
v_call: TRBV3-1
j_call: TRBJ2-7
d_call: TRBD1
cdr3_nt: TGTGCCAGCAGCCAGCGTAGGGGGCGCGAGCAGTACTTC
cdr3_aa: CASSQRRGREQYF

clone_size: few
v_call: TRBV4-1
j_call: TRBJ1-3
d_call: NA
cdr3_nt: TGCGCCAGCAGCCAAAGAGGGGATCTTGGAAACACCATATATTTT
cdr3_aa: CASSQRGDLGNTIYF

clone_size: few
v_call: TRBV29-1
j_call: TRBJ2-2
d_call: TRBD1
cdr3_nt: TGCAGCGTAACAGGGGTCGCGAACACCGGGGAGCTGTTTTTT
cdr3_aa: CSVTGVANTGELFF

clone_size: many
v_call: TRBV5-1
j_call: TRBJ2-5
d_call: NA
cdr3_nt: TGCGCCAGCAGCCCCGAGACCGGCCCTCAAGAGACCCAGTACTTC
cdr3_aa: CASSPETGPQETQYF

clone_size: NA
v_call: TRBV6-5
j_call: TRBJ1-3
d_call: TRBD1
cdr3_nt: TGTGCCAGCAGTAACTACAGGGGGATCCGTTCTGGAAACACCATATATTTT
cdr3_aa: CASSNYRGIRSGNTIYF

clone_size: few
v_call: TRBV13
j_call: TRBJ2-3
d_call: NA
cdr3_nt: TGTGCCAGCAGCTTATACGGCGGGGACACAGATACGCAGTATTTT
cdr3_aa: CASSLYGGDTDTQYF

clone_size: NA
v_call: TRBV19
j_call: TRBJ2-3
d_call: NA
cdr3_nt: TGTGCCAGTAGTTACGTCCATCTCACAGATACGCAGTATTTT
cdr3_aa: CASSYVHLTDTQYF

clone_size: many
v_call: TRBV20-1
j_call: TRBJ2-3
d_call: TRBD2
cdr3_nt: TGCAGTGCTAGCCCCATACTAGCGGCTAGCACAGATACGCAGTATTTT
cdr3_aa: CSASPILAASTDTQYF

clone_size: NA
v_call: TRBV4-2
j_call: TRBJ1-2
d_call: TRBD1
cdr3_nt: TGTGCCAGCAGCCAAGCTGGGACAGGGGGGTCTTATGGCTACACCTTC
cdr3_aa: CASSQAGTGGSYGYTF

clone_size: NA
v_call: TRBV29-1
j_call: TRBJ2-5
d_call: NA
cdr3_nt: TGCAGCGCCCTCCCTACAGGGCTCCAAGAGACCCAGTACTTC
cdr3_aa: CSALPTGLQETQYF

clone_size: NA
v_call: TRBV9
j_call: TRBJ1-1
d_call: NA
cdr3_nt: TGTGCCAGCAGCGTAGATGGGGGTTGGAACACTGAAGCTTTCTTT
cdr3_aa: CASSVDGGWNTEAFF

clone_size: few
v_call: TRBV7-9
j_call: TRBJ1-2
d_call: NA
cdr3_nt: TGTGCCAGCAGCTCGGGAGGGAAAGGCTATGGCTACACCTTC
cdr3_aa: CASSSGGKGYGYTF

clone_size: many
v_call: TRBV29-1
j_call: TRBJ2-3
d_call: NA
cdr3_nt: TGCAGCGTGACGGGACGGCCCACAGATACGCAGTATTTT
cdr3_aa: CSVTGRPTDTQYF

clone_size: NA
v_call: TRBV29-1
j_call: TRBJ1-2
d_call: NA
cdr3_nt: TGCAGCGTTGCTACCAGTGACCCTAACTATGGCTACACCTTC
cdr3_aa: CSVATSDPNYGYTF

clone_size: NA
v_call: TRBV2
j_call: TRBJ2-5
d_call: NA
cdr3_nt: TGTGCCACCTCCCAGCCGGAGGGGGAGACCCAGTACTTC
cdr3_aa: CATSQPEGETQYF

clone_size: NA
v_call: TRBV5-1
j_call: TRBJ1-2
d_call: NA
cdr3_nt: TGCGCCAGCAGCTTGGTTCAGGGGAACTATGGCTACACCTTC
cdr3_aa: CASSLVQGNYGYTF

clone_size: NA
v_call: TRBV3-1
j_call: TRBJ1-6
d_call: NA
cdr3_nt: TGTGCCAGCAGCCACGCTTTGGGGAGCTCCTATAATTCACCCCTCCACTTT
cdr3_aa: CASSHALGSSYNSPLHF

clone_size: once
v_call: TRBV7-8
j_call: TRBJ2-3
d_call: NA
cdr3_nt: TGTGCCAGCAGTCAAGGGAGAGTAGCAGATACGCAGTATTTT
cdr3_aa: CASSQGRVADTQYF